Presented here are 23 T cell receptor beta chains from one specimen sequenced in a study of blood T cell repertoires in COVID-19. Clones were read by immunoSEQ multiplex PCR, and TCRdb kept only the in-frame ones, dropping some. The sample shows 350,000 to 400,000 clones, almost 90% of them seen only once. The specimen sequenced was peripheral blood. The receptors here all came from a man aged 18 to 30 with active or convalescent COVID-19.

The chain uses TRBV2 and TRBJ2-1, with 11 bases identical to TRBD2. This CDR3 is built from 15 residues. Germline V gene sequence: CDR1 SNHLY, CDR2 FYNNEI. With V trimmed by 4 bases and J by 4 bases, 3 bases remained unmatched. The CDR3 DNA reads TGTGCCAGCAGTGCGTCTAGCGGGAGGTACAATGAGCAGTTCTTC. Residues: CASSASSGRYNEQFF.

The chain employs TRBV28 and TRBJ2-7; the match to TRBD1 covers 7 bases. The germline V gene encodes CDR1 MDHEN and CDR2 SYDVKM. The CDR3 is made up of 15 amino acids. V lost 5 bases to trimming and J lost 7 bases; unmatched junction nucleotides: 14. CDR3 in DNA: TGTGCCAGCAGTCCAAACCGACAGGGAACGCGGGAGCAGTACTTC. It is translated as CASSPNRQGTREQYF.

This rearrangement joins TRBV7-9 to TRBJ2-7, with TRBD1 matching over 8 bases. Germline CDR1 SEHNR, CDR2 FQNEAQ (reference sequence). The ends lost 3 bases at V and 2 bases at J; junction bases unmatched: 6. CDR3 length: 15 residues. The CDR3 region is CASSFPDRDPYEQYF. DNA of the CDR3: TGTGCCAGCAGCTTCCCGGACAGGGACCCCTACGAGCAGTACTTC.

The chain has TRBV6-6 and TRBJ1-6; tentative D call: TRBD1 (5 bases). Germline CDR1 and CDR2: MNHNY and SVGAGI (reference sequence). The V and J ends lost 4 bases and 7 bases respectively, with 17 bases between them. This CDR3 is built from 16 residues. The CDR3 is CASSSILGRTNSPLHF. Written as DNA, the CDR3 is TGTGCCAGCAGTTCTATCCTAGGACGGACAAATTCACCCCTCCACTTT.

The chain links TRBV24-1 to TRBJ1-1, with 8 bases fitting TRBD1. The ends lost 5 bases at V and 6 bases at J; junction bases unmatched: 4. The CDR3 sequence is 13 residues long. Germline CDR1 reads KGHDR; CDR2 reads SFDVKD. The CDR3 loop is CATSVGQGSEAFF. In DNA form, the CDR3 reads TGTGCCACCAGTGTAGGACAGGGATCTGAAGCTTTCTTT.

Of note for this clone: The sample has other DNA sequences that encode this CDR3 too. The rearrangement joins TRBV18 to TRBJ1-6, with 10 bases matching TRBD1. CDR1 KGHSH and CDR2 LQKENI come from the germline V gene. The CDR3 has 15 residues. The ends lost 2 bases at V and 6 bases at J; junction bases unmatched: 1. The CDR3 nucleotides read TGTGCCAGCTCACCAAGGGACAGGGGTAATTCACCCCTCCACTTT. Residues: CASSPRDRGNSPLHF.

In regard to this clone: Other DNA sequences in the sample encode the same CDR3. V usage is TRBV18 and J usage is TRBJ1-1; 8 bases line up with TRBD1. The V and J ends lost 6 bases and 2 bases, in that order; junction bases with no gene match: 5. The CDR3 runs to 14 residues. Germline CDR1 is KGHSH and CDR2 is LQKENI. The CDR3 region has the DNA TGTGCCAGCTCCAGGGACAGGCTTAACACTGAAGCTTTCTTT. Translation: CASSRDRLNTEAFF.

V usage is TRBV7-2 and J usage is TRBJ1-1; D not certain. Looked up from germline, CDR1 is SGHTA and CDR2 is FQGNSA. This CDR3 has 13 residues. The ends were cut back, 5 bases at V and 8 bases at J, with 15 bases in the middle. The CDR3 sequence: CASSPWATPEAFF. DNA for the CDR3: TGTGCCAGCAGCCCTTGGGCCACCCCCGAAGCTTTCTTT.

V usage is TRBV11-3 and J usage is TRBJ2-3, with 8 bases that match TRBD2. Germline V gene lookup returns CDR1 SGHNT and CDR2 YENEEA. V trimming: 1 base; J trimming: 4 bases; junction bases outside the gene matches: 7. The CDR3 is 16 residues long. The CDR3 loop reads CASSLGQREFSDTQYF. The CDR3 coding sequence is TGTGCCAGCAGCTTAGGACAGCGGGAGTTCTCAGATACGCAGTATTTT.

This clone was recorded only once. The chain employs TRBV16 and TRBJ1-5, with TRBD1 identical over 8 bases. The CDR3 consists of 14 residues. V shed 6 bases and J 7 bases; nucleotides not matched to a gene: 8. Germline V lookup: CDR1 KGHSY, CDR2 FQNENV. CDR3 sequence reads: CASSYGQGEQPQHF. The CDR3 bases are TGTGCCAGCAGTTACGGACAGGGCGAACAGCCCCAGCATTTT.

This clone has just one count. The J gene is TRBJ1-4, the V gene TRBV5-1; D is ambiguous. Germline V CDR1 and CDR2: SGHRS, YFSETQ. The length of the CDR3 is 15 residues. V was clipped by 0 bases and J by 3 bases, with 9 bases between them. The CDR3, as DNA: TGCGCCAGCAGCTTGGCCAAGCAAGCTAATGAAAAACTGTTTTTT. It specifies CASSLAKQANEKLFF.

The CDR3 nucleotides are TGTGCCAGCAGCGCACAGGGGGCGGTTGGAAACACCATATATTTT. It is translated as CASSAQGAVGNTIYF. The V gene is TRBV9, the J gene TRBJ1-3; 9 bases fit TRBD1. The V gene end was trimmed by 3 bases and the J gene end by 3 bases; junction bases not matched to a gene: 4. This CDR3 comprises 15 residues. Germline CDR1 and CDR2: SGDLS and YYNGEE. The full variable domain, in which reference TRBV9 and TRBJ1-3 provide the parts outside the CDR3, is DSGVTQTPKHLITATGQRVTLRCSPRSGDLSVYWYQQSLDQGLQFLIQYYNGEERAKGNILERFSAQQFPDLHSELNLSSLELGDSALYFCASSAQGAVGNTIYFGEGSWLTVV.

The CDR3 nucleotides are TGCGCCAGCAGCCGACAGAGCTCTGGAAACACCATATATTTT. As protein: CASSRQSSGNTIYF. The chain links TRBV4-3 to TRBJ1-3; weak D call: TRBD1 (5 bases). This CDR3 spans 14 amino acids. V was cut by 4 bases and J by 0 bases, with 7 bases left in between. CDR1 and CDR2 (germline): LGHNA, YSLEER.

This chain links TRBV29-1 with TRBJ2-7; D is perhaps TRBD2 (5 bases). This CDR3 has 12 residues. Germline assignment: CDR1 SQVTM and CDR2 ANQGSEA. V gave up 0 bases and J gave up 8 bases, with 11 bases separating them. As DNA, the CDR3 is TGCAGCGTTGAAGATAACGGGGTCCAGCAGTACTTC. It encodes CSVEDNGVQQYF.

J is TRBJ1-1 and V is TRBV18; the D gene is possibly TRBD1 (5 bases). Germline V gives CDR1 KGHSH, CDR2 LQKENI. With 2 bases removed from V and 5 bases from J, the gap between germline ends came to 9 bases. The CDR3 spans 13 residues. Here the CDR3 reads CASSPSGETEAFF. The CDR3 region has the DNA TGTGCCAGCTCACCATCGGGGGAAACTGAAGCTTTCTTT.

The chain uses TRBV28 and TRBJ2-1; 8 bases agree with TRBD2. The CDR3 length is 16 residues. V was pared by 6 bases and J by 7 bases, with 14 bases of the junction left unmatched. Germline lookup yields CDR1 MDHEN and CDR2 SYDVKM. The CDR3 reads CASRTAGTRILNEQFF. CDR3 DNA: TGTGCCAGCAGAACTGCCGGGACTAGAATTCTAAATGAGCAGTTCTTC.

The J gene is TRBJ2-2, the V gene TRBV11-2, with D perhaps TRBD2 (5 bases). Trimming took off 4 bases at V and 7 bases at J, with 19 bases between the two ends. CDR1 is SGHAT, CDR2 FQNNGV, per germline. The CDR3 runs to 16 residues. CDR3 protein: CASSSADSRVGGELFF. The CDR3 DNA follows: TGTGCCAGCAGCTCTGCGGACTCCCGGGTGGGCGGGGAGCTGTTTTTT.

This clone turned up a few times. The chain has TRBV28 and TRBJ1-2, with 7 nucleotides matching TRBD1. V shed 6 bases, J shed 4 bases, and the junction held 8 bases outside the gene matches. Germline-derived CDR1 and CDR2 are MDHEN and SYDVKM. The CDR3 totals 14 residues. CDR3 coding DNA: TGTGCCAGCAGGCTGCGAGGGGGCCGCTATGGCTACACCTTC. Its translation is CASRLRGGRYGYTF.

The genes are TRBV7-3 and TRBJ2-7, with 11 bases that match TRBD1. The CDR3 is 14 amino acids. Germline values: CDR1 SGHTA, CDR2 FQGTGA. With 4 bases clipped from V and 3 bases from J, the junction kept 2 bases outside the gene matches. The CDR3 sequence: CASSSGTGGYEQYF. In DNA form, the CDR3 reads TGTGCCAGCAGCTCCGGGACAGGGGGCTACGAGCAGTACTTC.

The chain has TRBV5-5 and TRBJ1-5; a weak D match, TRBD1 (5 bases). CDR1 is SGHKS, CDR2 YYEKEE, per germline (reference sequence). There are 15 residues in the CDR3. Trimming removed 1 base from V and 2 bases from J, with 10 bases in between. CDR3 nucleotides: TGTGCCAGCAGCTTGTGGCAGGGCGGCAATCAGCCCCAGCATTTT. It encodes CASSLWQGGNQPQHF.

The V call is TRBV14, the J call TRBJ2-3, with 8 bases lining up with TRBD1. Germline-derived CDR1 and CDR2 are SGHDN and FVKESK. CDR3 length equals 15 residues. The trim removed 5 bases at V and 4 bases at J, leaving 8 bases unmatched. The CDR3 region is CASSITRQGSDTQYF. The DNA of the CDR3 is TGTGCCAGCAGCATTACCCGACAGGGGTCAGATACGCAGTATTTT.

The chain recombines TRBV11-2 with TRBJ1-2; tentative D call: TRBD1 (5 bases). Germline CDR1 is SGHAT and CDR2 is FQNNGV. CDR3 size: 12 residues. Between the trimmed V and J ends, which lost 4 bases and 7 bases, there was a span of 10 bases. The CDR3 here is CASSSSGFGYTF. As DNA, the CDR3 is TGTGCCAGCAGCTCGTCAGGGTTTGGCTACACCTTC.

V usage is TRBV3-1 (or the pseudogene TRBV3-2) and J usage is TRBJ1-6; maybe TRBD1 (5 bases). There are 15 residues in the CDR3. Germline assignment: CDR1 LGHDT and CDR2 YNNKEL (reference sequence). Trimming shortened V by 4 bases and J by 7 bases, and 14 bases separated the two germline ends. CDR3 loop: CASSRRTRENSPLHF. The CDR3 DNA sequence: TGTGCCAGCAGCCGTCGGACAAGGGAAAATTCACCCCTCCACTTT.